The clone carrying this T cell receptor (beta chain) counts as medium-sized. The sample belongs to a study of immune characterization of retroperitoneal liposarcoma. V gave up 5 bases and J gave up 2 bases, with 10 bases separating them. There are 13 residues in the CDR3. One entry per CDR3 protein results from TCRdb running MiXCR on the PCR reads. The data show about 6,600 distinct CDR3 sequences, about 29% seen once. The TCR comes from a female donor with retroperitoneal liposarcoma. The specimen was tumor tissue. V and J are TRBV12-3 or TRBV12-4 and TRBJ2-7, with a possible D match to TRBD2 (6 bases). DNA for the CDR3: TGTGCCAGCAGTGCGTCGGGAGCCTACGAGCAGTACTTC. It is translated as CASSASGAYEQYF.